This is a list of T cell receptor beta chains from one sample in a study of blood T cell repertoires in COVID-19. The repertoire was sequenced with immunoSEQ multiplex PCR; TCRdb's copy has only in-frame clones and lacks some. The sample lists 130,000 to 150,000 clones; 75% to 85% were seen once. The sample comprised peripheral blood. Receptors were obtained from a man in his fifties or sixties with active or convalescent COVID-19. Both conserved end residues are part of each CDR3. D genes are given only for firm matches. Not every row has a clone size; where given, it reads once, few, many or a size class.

DNA: TGTGCCAGCAGCCACCGGGACAGGACCATCTATGGCTACACCTTC; CDR3: CASSHRDRTIYGYTF; size: .; D: TRBD1; length: 15; V: TRBV3-1/TRBV3-2; J: TRBJ1-2
DNA: TGTGCCACCAGTGGCGTGACAGGGGGCCAAACCGATACGCAGTATTTT; CDR3: CATSGVTGGQTDTQYF; size: .; D: TRBD1; length: 16; V: TRBV24-1; J: TRBJ2-3
DNA: TGTGCCAGCCAGAAGGAGGTCCAACTCAATTCACCCCTCCACTTT; CDR3: CASQKEVQLNSPLHF; size: .; D: .; length: 15; V: TRBV7-9; J: TRBJ1-6
DNA: TGTGCCAGCGGTTCTTTCTACGAGCAGTACTTC; CDR3: CASGSFYEQYF; size: .; D: .; length: 11; V: TRBV6-2/TRBV6-3; J: TRBJ2-7
DNA: TGTGCCAGCAGTCCCCTCCCCGGGACTAGCGGGAGGGCCTACGAGCAGTACTTC; CDR3: CASSPLPGTSGRAYEQYF; size: .; D: TRBD2; length: 18; V: TRBV27; J: TRBJ2-7
DNA: TGTGCCATCAGTGAGTCTTGGGGACAGTCAGAAAACTATGGCTACACCTTC; CDR3: CAISESWGQSENYGYTF; size: .; D: TRBD1; length: 17; V: TRBV10-3; J: TRBJ1-2
DNA: TGTGCCTGGAGTGTCCGGACTAGCGGGAGGGGGAATGAGCAGTTCTTC; CDR3: CAWSVRTSGRGNEQFF; size: .; D: TRBD2; length: 16; V: TRBV30; J: TRBJ2-1
DNA: TGCGCCAGCAGCCTTCTCGGGACTTGTCTCAACGAGCAGTACTTC; CDR3: CASSLLGTCLNEQYF; size: few; D: .; length: 15; V: TRBV4-3; J: TRBJ2-7
DNA: TGTGCCACCAGCAGAGCCCCCCCAGAAAAACTGTTTTTT; CDR3: CATSRAPPEKLFF; size: .; D: .; length: 13; V: TRBV15; J: TRBJ1-4
DNA: TGCGCCAGCAGGAAAAACAGGGATGGCGGTCAGCCCCAGCATTTT; CDR3: CASRKNRDGGQPQHF; size: .; D: .; length: 15; V: TRBV4-3; J: TRBJ1-5
DNA: TGTGCCAGCAGCGCGAGGACTAGCTCGCTCGGCGAGACCCAGTACTTC; CDR3: CASSARTSSLGETQYF; size: .; D: TRBD2; length: 16; V: TRBV7-2; J: TRBJ2-5
DNA: TGTGCCAGCAGCCAAGCATCTGAAAAACTGTTTTTT; CDR3: CASSQASEKLFF; size: .; D: .; length: 12; V: TRBV3-1/TRBV3-2; J: TRBJ1-4
DNA: TGTGCCACCAGTGAGCCCGGGGGGGGGAGTTTCGAGACCCAGTACTTC; CDR3: CATSEPGGGSFETQYF; size: .; D: TRBD2; length: 16; V: TRBV24-1; J: TRBJ2-5
DNA: TGTGCCAGCAGTCACCAGACCCATAGCGGCCGCTACAATGAGCAGTTCTTC; CDR3: CASSHQTHSGRYNEQFF; size: .; D: .; length: 17; V: TRBV28; J: TRBJ2-1
DNA: TGCGCCAGCAGCTTCCAGGGGGCTAACACCGGGGAGCTGTTTTTT; CDR3: CASSFQGANTGELFF; size: .; D: TRBD1; length: 15; V: TRBV5-1; J: TRBJ2-2
DNA: TGTGCCAGTAGTACCCTAGCGGGAGGGTCCTACAATGAGCAGTTCTTC; CDR3: CASSTLAGGSYNEQFF; size: .; D: TRBD2; length: 16; V: TRBV19; J: TRBJ2-1
DNA: TGTGCCAGCAGGACAGGGGGCTTCTCTATTGAAAAACTGTTTTTT; CDR3: CASRTGGFSIEKLFF; size: .; D: TRBD1; length: 15; V: TRBV6-6; J: TRBJ1-4
DNA: TGTGCCAGCAGCCAAAGGACATTAGCCTACGAGCAGTACTTC; CDR3: CASSQRTLAYEQYF; size: .; D: .; length: 14; V: TRBV7-9; J: TRBJ2-7
DNA: TGTGCCAGCAGCGCTGGGACAGGGGGAGTCAGTGGCTACACCTTC; CDR3: CASSAGTGGVSGYTF; size: .; D: TRBD1; length: 15; V: TRBV7-9; J: TRBJ1-2
DNA: TGTGCCAGCAGTCCTCTAGCGGGTTCGAACACCGGGGAGCTGTTTTTT; CDR3: CASSPLAGSNTGELFF; size: .; D: TRBD2; length: 16; V: TRBV27; J: TRBJ2-2
DNA: TGTGCCACCAGCAGAGATCTGCCTAGCGGGAGGATTGGTGAGCAGTTCTTC; CDR3: CATSRDLPSGRIGEQFF; size: .; D: TRBD2; length: 17; V: TRBV15; J: TRBJ2-1
DNA: TGCGCCAGCAGCCAAGATCCCCTAGCGTCCCAAGAGACCCAGTACTTC; CDR3: CASSQDPLASQETQYF; size: few; D: .; length: 16; V: TRBV4-1; J: TRBJ2-5
DNA: TGTGCCAGCAGTCCGACAGTCTCCTACGAGCAGTACTTC; CDR3: CASSPTVSYEQYF; size: .; D: .; length: 13; V: TRBV28; J: TRBJ2-7
DNA: TGTGCCAGTAGTATAGAGGGGGGGTACGCCGGGGAGCTGTTTTTT; CDR3: CASSIEGGYAGELFF; size: .; D: TRBD2; length: 15; V: TRBV19; J: TRBJ2-2
DNA: TGTGCCAGCAGTTGGCAGGGGGTAGCCCTCCACTTT; CDR3: CASSWQGVALHF; size: .; D: TRBD1; length: 12; V: TRBV5-4; J: TRBJ1-6
DNA: TGTGCCAGTCACCGGGACAGGGGTAACTATGGCTACACCTTC; CDR3: CASHRDRGNYGYTF; size: .; D: TRBD1; length: 14; V: TRBV19; J: TRBJ1-2
DNA: TGCGCCAGCAGCCGTCTTTCTGGAGGGACAGCCCTTTCTGAAGCTTTCTTT; CDR3: CASSRLSGGTALSEAFF; size: .; D: TRBD1; length: 17; V: TRBV5-1; J: TRBJ1-1
DNA: TGTGCCAGCAGCAGTAGCGGGGGCGTTGGCGGGGAGCTGTTTTTT; CDR3: CASSSSGGVGGELFF; size: many; D: TRBD2; length: 15; V: TRBV6-5; J: TRBJ2-2
DNA: TGTGCCAGCAGCCAAGAGGGAACTAGCGGGATTCCAAGCTCCTACAATGAGCAGTTCTTC; CDR3: CASSQEGTSGIPSSYNEQFF; size: many; D: TRBD2; length: 20; V: TRBV4-2; J: TRBJ2-1
DNA: TGCGCCAGCAGCCAACTAGCGGGCAACTCCTACAATGAGCAGTTCTTC; CDR3: CASSQLAGNSYNEQFF; size: .; D: TRBD2; length: 16; V: TRBV4-3; J: TRBJ2-1
DNA: TGTGCCAGCAGCTTGTACGGGTACAATCAGCCCCAGCATTTT; CDR3: CASSLYGYNQPQHF; size: .; D: .; length: 14; V: TRBV5-6; J: TRBJ1-5
DNA: TGTGCCAGCAGCTTGGTGTGGAGTAGCGGGAACTCCTACGAGCAGTACTTC; CDR3: CASSLVWSSGNSYEQYF; size: .; D: TRBD2; length: 17; V: TRBV5-6; J: TRBJ2-7
DNA: TGTGCCAGCACCAATCGGGGTAGCACAGATACGCAGTATTTT; CDR3: CASTNRGSTDTQYF; size: .; D: .; length: 14; V: TRBV6-5; J: TRBJ2-3
DNA: TGTGCCAGCACCTCTCGGGACAGGGGTCGGGAGACCCAGTACTTC; CDR3: CASTSRDRGRETQYF; size: .; D: TRBD1; length: 15; V: TRBV28; J: TRBJ2-5
DNA: TGTGCCAGCAGGGGCCAGGGGGAGCAGTACTTC; CDR3: CASRGQGEQYF; size: .; D: .; length: 11; V: TRBV28; J: TRBJ2-7
DNA: TGTGCCATCAGTGAGTCACTTGAGTCTCCCTACGAGCAGTACTTC; CDR3: CAISESLESPYEQYF; size: few; D: .; length: 15; V: TRBV10-3; J: TRBJ2-7